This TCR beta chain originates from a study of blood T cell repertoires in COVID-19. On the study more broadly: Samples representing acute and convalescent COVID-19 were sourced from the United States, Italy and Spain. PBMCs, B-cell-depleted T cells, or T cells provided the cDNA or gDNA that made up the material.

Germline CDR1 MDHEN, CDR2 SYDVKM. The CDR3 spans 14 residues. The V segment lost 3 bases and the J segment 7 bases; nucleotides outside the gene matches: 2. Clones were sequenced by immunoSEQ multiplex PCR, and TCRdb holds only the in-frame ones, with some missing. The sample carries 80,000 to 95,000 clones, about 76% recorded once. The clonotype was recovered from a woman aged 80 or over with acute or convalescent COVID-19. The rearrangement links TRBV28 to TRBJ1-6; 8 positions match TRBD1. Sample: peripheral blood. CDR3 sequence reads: CASSLNRGNSPLHF. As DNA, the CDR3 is TGTGCCAGCAGTTTGAACAGGGGGAATTCACCCCTCCACTTT.